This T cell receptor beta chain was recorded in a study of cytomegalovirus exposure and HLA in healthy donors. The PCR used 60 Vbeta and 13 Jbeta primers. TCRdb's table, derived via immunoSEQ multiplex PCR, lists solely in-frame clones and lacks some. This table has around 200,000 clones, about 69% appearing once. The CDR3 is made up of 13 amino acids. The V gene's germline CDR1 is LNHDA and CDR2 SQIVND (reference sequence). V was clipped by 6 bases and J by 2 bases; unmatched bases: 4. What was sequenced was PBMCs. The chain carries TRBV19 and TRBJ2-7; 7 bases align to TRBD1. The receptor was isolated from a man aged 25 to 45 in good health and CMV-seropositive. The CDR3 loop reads CASSPTGAYEQYF. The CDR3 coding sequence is TGTGCCAGTAGCCCCACAGGGGCCTACGAGCAGTACTTC.